This T cell receptor (beta chain) was captured by sequencing in a study of T-cell reconstitution after alpha-beta-depleted transplantation in children. V lost 5 bases to trimming and J lost 8 bases; unmatched junction nucleotides: 9. The CDR3 has 15 residues. Unique molecular identifiers were incorporated into the prepared TCRbeta library. TCRdb re-analysed the PCR reads in MiXCR, keeping a single row per CDR3 protein. This sample yields just over 350,000 distinct CDR3 sequences, of which roughly 13% are seen a single time; 4% to 5.5% belongs to the top ten. Only a few counts were recorded for this clonotype.

The V and J genes are TRBV12-3 or TRBV12-4 and TRBJ2-1; 10 bases are shared with TRBD1. The sequence was collected from a human donor who donated a stem cell graft to a child with Fanconi anemia. Sequencing used PBMCs, obtained from the stem cell graft. CDR3 residues: CASSGLGTGVYEQFF. For the CDR3, the DNA is TGTGCCAGCAGTGGCCTCGGGACAGGGGTATATGAGCAGTTCTTC.